The clone carrying this T cell receptor beta chain showed up just a few times. Its antigen is unidentified. This entry comes from a study of CD4 T cells in relation to SARS-CoV-2 and coronaviruses. As for the study in general: PBMCs were cultured with antigen for nine to eleven days before TCR beta sequencing.

The unexposed donors gave CD4+ T cells in about 2010-2019, prior to COVID-19. The cells were cultured for about ten days before CD4+ T cells were isolated. Sequencing was performed with immunoSEQ multiplex PCR; in TCRdb, only in-frame clones are kept and a portion is missing. The sample carries around 18,000 clones, about 70% recorded once. The TCR was taken from a human donor in good health. Sequenced: CD4+ T cells from PBMCs, cultured in vitro.

Here the CDR3 reads CASSPTPNYGYTF. Written as DNA, the CDR3 is TGTGCCAGCAGTCCTACACCCAACTATGGCTACACCTTC. The chain combines TRBV2 with TRBJ1-2, with D unclear. The V end was cut by 5 bases, the J end by 2 bases, with 9 bases between. Germline V gene data show CDR1 as SNHLY and CDR2 as FYNNEI. The CDR3 is 13 amino acids.